One TCR beta chain is described in this entry. These data are taken from a study of shared clonotypes between healthy human individuals. The table came from immunoSEQ multiplex PCR; TCRdb's copy has only in-frame clones and leaves some out. Of more than 2 million clones listed, 95% were seen once; the top ten hold 0.13%. The CDR3 loop spans 14 amino acids. The germline V and J ends were trimmed by 6 bases and 6 bases, with 14 bases remaining between them. Per germline, CDR1 MRHNA and CDR2 SNTAGT. The chain carries TRBV6-4 and TRBJ2-2; D perhaps matches TRBD1 (6 bases). The sample was naive CD4+ T cells sorted from blood. Subset meaning: CD45RA+ positively selected. The origin of this receptor is a man between 18 and 35 years old in good health. This CDR3 is CASRADRIPGELFF. In DNA, the CDR3 is TGTGCCAGCAGAGCGGACAGAATCCCCGGGGAGCTGTTTTTT.